The 27 T cell receptor beta chains reported below all come from one sample, sequenced in a study of technical replicates of blood from a few donors. Some clones are missing from TCRdb's copy, which holds only in-frame ones; the method was immunoSEQ multiplex PCR. Seen here are approximately 75,000 clones, approximately 97% observed once, and the top ten hold around 0.3%. The sequenced material came from T cells isolated from PBMCs. These receptors were collected from a human donor in good health.

This chain connects TRBV5-1 to TRBJ1-1; D remains unclear. Looked up from germline, CDR1 is SGHRS and CDR2 is YFSETQ. The CDR3 sequence is 15 residues long. Trimming removed 5 bases from V and 0 bases from J, with 14 bases in between. CDR3 sequence reads: CASSLNGLMNTEAFF. Written as DNA, the CDR3 is TGCGCCAGCAGTTTGAATGGCTTAATGAACACTGAAGCTTTCTTT.

This chain joins TRBV7-9 and TRBJ2-7; 9 nucleotides agree with TRBD1. This CDR3 is 15 amino acids long. Germline V gene lookup returns CDR1 SEHNR and CDR2 FQNEAQ (reference sequence). The junction had 9 bases not matched to a gene; V was cut back by 4 bases and J by 5 bases. The CDR3 bases are TGTGCCAGCAGCTCGTCCGGGACAGGGAAAAACGAGCAGTACTTC. This sequence encodes CASSSSGTGKNEQYF.

This chain joins TRBV7-3 and TRBJ2-1; perhaps TRBD1 as D (5 bases). Germline V gene data show CDR1 as SGHTA and CDR2 as FQGTGA. The CDR3 extends over 15 amino acids. V was pared by 5 bases and J by 5 bases, with 16 bases between. CDR3 sequence reads: CASSPGQGYHNEQFF. The CDR3, as DNA: TGTGCCAGCAGCCCCGGACAAGGGTACCACAATGAGCAGTTCTTC. The full variable domain, with the rest looked up from reference TRBV7-3 and TRBJ2-1, is GAGVSQTPSNKVTEKGKYVELRCDPISGHTALYWYRQSLGQGPEFLIYFQGTGAADDSGLPNDRFFAVRPEGSVSTLKIQRTERGDSAVYLCASSPGQGYHNEQFFGPGTRLTVL.

V gene TRBV4-3 combines with J gene TRBJ2-7, with 9 bases lining up with TRBD1. J was trimmed by 6 bases and V by 4 bases; bases with no gene match: 10. Germline V gene sequence: CDR1 LGHNA, CDR2 YSLEER. This CDR3 is built from 15 residues. For the CDR3, the DNA is TGCGCCAGCAGCCGACTCACAGGGGGCGGCTCCGAGCAGTACTTC. This gives the protein CASSRLTGGGSEQYF.

The chain uses TRBV30 and TRBJ1-5; 7 nucleotides line up with TRBD1. In germline, CDR1 is GTSNPN, CDR2 SVGIG (reference sequence). The CDR3 totals 13 residues. The J segment lost 5 bases and the V segment lost 8 bases, leaving 9 bases of the junction unmatched. The CDR3 loop is CAAAQGEDQPQHF. In nucleotides, the CDR3 is TGTGCCGCCGCGCAGGGGGAAGATCAGCCCCAGCATTTT.

The rearrangement joins TRBV6-1 to TRBJ2-2; D uncertain. V shed 7 bases and J shed 7 bases, with 10 bases lying between them. Germline values: CDR1 MNHNS, CDR2 SASEGT. The CDR3 totals 12 residues. The CDR3 nucleotides are TGTGCCAGCATCTACGGCGGCGGGGAGCTGTTTTTT. Encoded protein: CASIYGGGELFF.

The genes are TRBV30 and TRBJ2-5; TRBD1 matches at 7 bases. This CDR3 comprises 15 residues. Per germline, CDR1 GTSNPN and CDR2 SVGIG (reference sequence). The ends lost 2 bases at V and 5 bases at J; junction bases unmatched: 11. The CDR3 nucleotides read TGTGCCTGGAGTCTCTTGGAACAGGGGATCGAGACCCAGTACTTC. Translated: CAWSLLEQGIETQYF.

This chain links TRBV27 with TRBJ1-1; weak D call: TRBD1 (6 bases). Trimming stripped 6 bases from V and 4 bases from J, with 12 bases between. The germline CDR1 and CDR2 sequences are MNHEY and SMNVEV (reference sequence). This CDR3 contains 13 residues. As DNA, the CDR3 is TGTGCCAGCAGACAGTCAGGGGCCACTGAAGCTTTCTTT. Translating it yields CASRQSGATEAFF.

V usage is TRBV14 and J usage is TRBJ1-5; D is undetermined. Per the germline V gene, CDR1 is SGHDN and CDR2 is FVKESK. With 4 bases removed from V and 7 bases from J, the gap between germline ends came to 11 bases. The CDR3 has 13 residues. The chain's CDR3 is CASSRELGQPQHF. CDR3 coding DNA: TGTGCCAGCAGCCGTGAACTAGGGCAGCCCCAGCATTTT.

In nucleotides, the CDR3 is TGTGCTAGTGGTTTCCGCGGGAGGGACGGCGAGCAGTACTTC. It translates to CASGFRGRDGEQYF. The chain employs TRBV12-5 and TRBJ2-7; TRBD2 aligns across 9 bases. The CDR3 is 14 residues long. The V segment lost 3 bases and the J segment 6 bases; nucleotides outside the gene matches: 6. Germline CDR1 and CDR2: LGHNT and FRNRAP.

This chain links TRBV7-3 with TRBJ2-1; D unresolved. CDR3 length: 16 residues. Germline V gene sequence: CDR1 SGHTA, CDR2 FQGTGA. Trimming took off 5 bases at V and 9 bases at J, with 23 bases between the two ends. For the CDR3, the DNA is TGTGCCAGCAGCCCTCGGCCTCGCGGCTCAGTAGGTGAGCAGTTCTTC. This sequence encodes CASSPRPRGSVGEQFF. Looking up the rest from reference TRBV7-3 and TRBJ2-1 gives the full variable domain: GAGVSQTPSNKVTEKGKYVELRCDPISGHTALYWYRQSLGQGPEFLIYFQGTGAADDSGLPNDRFFAVRPEGSVSTLKIQRTERGDSAVYLCASSPRPRGSVGEQFFGPGTRLTVL.

V gene TRBV4-1 combines with J gene TRBJ1-4, with D unresolved. V was trimmed by 5 bases and J by 5 bases, leaving 12 bases between them. Germline V lookup: CDR1 MGHRA, CDR2 YSYEKL. CDR3 length: 14 residues. CDR3 nucleotide sequence: TGCGCCAGCAGCTATCTACGGGAGAATGAAAAACTGTTTTTT. Translating gives CASSYLRENEKLFF.

The gene calls are TRBV9 and TRBJ1-1; D not resolved. Germline CDR1 SGDLS, CDR2 YYNGEE. Trimming removed 0 bases at V and 1 base at J, with 7 bases between. The CDR3 spans 14 residues. The CDR3 region is CASSVEPGNTEAFF. The CDR3 DNA follows: TGTGCCAGCAGCGTAGAACCGGGGAACACTGAAGCTTTCTTT.

This chain joins TRBV18 and TRBJ2-5, with 8 bases fitting TRBD2. CDR1 and CDR2 from the germline V gene are KGHSH and LQKENI. The CDR3 covers 14 residues. With V trimmed by 1 base and J by 2 bases, 0 bases remained unmatched. For the CDR3, the DNA is TGTGCCAGCTCACCACGCGGGGGGCAAGAGACCCAGTACTTC. Encoded protein: CASSPRGGQETQYF.

The CDR3 loop is CASSLVGRGLGPLAEQFF. CDR3 nucleotide sequence: TGTGCCAGCAGTTTAGTGGGCAGGGGGCTTGGGCCGCTGGCCGAGCAGTTCTTC. The chain recombines TRBV27 with TRBJ2-1, with 8 bases lining up with TRBD1. This CDR3 comprises 18 residues. CDR1 is MNHEY, CDR2 SMNVEV, per germline (reference sequence). V lost 2 bases and J lost 10; bases outside the gene matches: 19.

The CDR3 here is CASSKDRVDEQYF. The CDR3 coding sequence is TGCGCCAGCAGTAAGGACAGGGTTGACGAGCAGTACTTC. The chain combines TRBV10-2 with TRBJ2-7; 8 nucleotides align to TRBD1. Per germline, CDR1 WSHSY and CDR2 SAAADI. The CDR3 has 13 residues. J was trimmed by 5 bases and V by 5 bases; bases with no gene match: 5.

The chain is built from TRBV15 and TRBJ2-2, with TRBD2 as a possible D gene (5 bases). CDR3 length: 16 residues. Trimming left V 1 base short and J 3 bases short, with 12 bases between. The germline V gene has CDR1 LNHNV and CDR2 YYDKDF (reference sequence). CDR3 sequence (DNA): TGTGCCACCAGCAGAGTTGTCCGGGAATACACCGGGGAGCTGTTTTTT. Amino acids: CATSRVVREYTGELFF.

The chain carries TRBV7-9 and TRBJ1-4; TRBD1 matches 10 bases. Germline trimming cut 4 bases from V and 7 bases from J; bases unmatched to any gene: 12. The CDR3 has 17 amino acids. The germline gives CDR1 SEHNR, CDR2 FQNEAQ (reference sequence). The CDR3 coding sequence is TGTGCCAGCAGCTCCGTCCCGGGACAGGGGCGAGGTGAAAAACTGTTTTTT. Translation: CASSSVPGQGRGEKLFF.

The CDR3 nucleotides read TGTGCCAGCAGTTCTGGGACAGGGATATCTGAAGCTTTCTTT. Protein: CASSSGTGISEAFF. The chain links TRBV27 to TRBJ1-1, with TRBD1 matching 9 bases. From germline, CDR1 is MNHEY and CDR2 SMNVEV (reference sequence). The CDR3 loop spans 14 amino acids. The junction had 6 bases not matched to a gene; V was cut back by 4 bases and J by 6 bases.

The chain is built from TRBV23-1 and TRBJ2-7; D possibly corresponds to TRBD2 (6 bases). TRBV23-1 is placed among ORFs of uncertain function. V lost 3 bases and J lost 2, with 20 bases in between. This CDR3 is built from 17 residues. CDR3 DNA: TGCGCCAGCAGTCATCCGGAGAACGGGACTCAGACCTACGAGCAGTACTTC. Protein sequence: CASSHPENGTQTYEQYF.

The rearrangement joins TRBV21-1 to TRBJ2-7; TRBD1 was called by the table and not checked on the DNA. TRBV21-1 is deemed a pseudogene. The CDR3 consists of 13 residues. Here the CDR3 DNA reads TGTGCCAGCACCCCGGGACAGAAATACGAGCAGTACTTC. This codes for CASTPGQKYEQYF.

The gene calls are TRBV6-5 and TRBJ1-1, with a tentative D call TRBD1 (6 bases). The V and J ends lost 6 bases and 6 bases respectively, with 17 bases between them. In germline, CDR1 is MNHEY, CDR2 SVGAGI. The CDR3 is made up of 14 amino acids. The CDR3 DNA sequence: TGTGCCAGCAGCCCGTCCAGGGGTATCGCTGAAGCTTTCTTT. This translates into CASSPSRGIAEAFF.

This clone was recorded once. The rearrangement uses TRBV4-2 and TRBJ2-2; D might be TRBD2 (6 bases). The germline gives CDR1 LGHNA, CDR2 YNFKEQ. This CDR3 contains 15 residues. V dropped 0 bases and J dropped 5 bases, with 10 bases sitting between them. CDR3 nucleotides: TGTGCCAGCAGCCAAGATGGAGGGGAGACCGGGGAGCTGTTTTTT. This sequence encodes CASSQDGGETGELFF.

The J gene is TRBJ1-4, the V gene TRBV28, with no clear D. The V gene lost 6 bases and the J gene lost 7 bases, with 6 bases spanning the gap. Germline CDR1 is MDHEN and CDR2 is SYDVKM. The CDR3 has 11 amino acids. The CDR3 coding sequence is TGTGCCAGCAGGGGGAGTGAAAAACTGTTTTTT. Translation: CASRGSEKLFF.

This chain links TRBV7-9 with TRBJ1-5, with 8 bases aligning to TRBD1. The V gene end was trimmed by 1 base and the J gene end by 5 bases; junction bases not matched to a gene: 4. CDR3 length: 15 residues. Germline CDR1 reads SEHNR; CDR2 reads FQNEAQ (reference sequence). The CDR3 spells CASSLGRGLDQPQHF. CDR3 sequence (DNA): TGTGCCAGCAGCTTAGGCAGGGGGCTGGATCAGCCCCAGCATTTT.

This chain links TRBV5-4 with TRBJ2-4; D possibly corresponds to TRBD1 (6 bases). The germline CDR1 and CDR2 sequences are SGHNT and YYREEE (reference sequence). The CDR3 contains 15 residues. V lost 4 bases, J lost 8 bases, and 19 bases lay in between. The CDR3 bases are TGTGCCAGCAGCAGGACAGCCGTTTTGCAAGACATTCAGTACTTC. Protein: CASSRTAVLQDIQYF.

V is TRBV9 and J is TRBJ2-7, with TRBD2 as a possible D gene (5 bases). Germline CDR1 reads SGDLS; CDR2 reads YYNGEE. V gave up 4 bases and J gave up 3 bases, with 11 bases separating them. This CDR3 is 13 amino acids long. The CDR3 nucleotides are TGTGCCAGCAGCCCCAGAAGCGGCTACGAGCAGTACTTC. Translation: CASSPRSGYEQYF.